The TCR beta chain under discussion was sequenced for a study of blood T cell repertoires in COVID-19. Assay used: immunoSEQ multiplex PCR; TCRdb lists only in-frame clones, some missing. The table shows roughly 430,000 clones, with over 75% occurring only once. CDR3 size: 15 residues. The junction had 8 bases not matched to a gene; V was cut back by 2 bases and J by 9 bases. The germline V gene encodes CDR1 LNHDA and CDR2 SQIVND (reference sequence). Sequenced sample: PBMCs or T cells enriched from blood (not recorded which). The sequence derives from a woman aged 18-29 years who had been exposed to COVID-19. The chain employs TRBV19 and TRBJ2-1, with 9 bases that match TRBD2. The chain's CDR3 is CASSIFRAGGGEQFF. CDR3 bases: TGTGCCAGTAGTATATTTCGAGCGGGGGGCGGTGAGCAGTTCTTC.